The 21 T cell receptor beta chains below were found in one sample sequenced in a study of control samples from healthy donors and cancer patients. Profiling relied on immunoSEQ multiplex PCR, and the TCRdb table lists in-frame clones only, not all of them. In the table there are fewer than 250,000 clones, about 91% of which are singletons. The sample taken for sequencing was blood. The receptors shown here come from a man aged 25-40 years in good health.

The chain links TRBV10-2 to TRBJ1-1, with D hard to call. CDR3 length: 17 residues. Looked up from germline, CDR1 is WSHSY and CDR2 is SAAADI. The V and J ends lost 7 bases and 3 bases respectively, with 24 bases between them. The CDR3 region has the DNA TGCGCCAGCAATTCGGGTCCCAAATCCTCGGTGGACACTGAAGCTTTCTTT. It codes for CASNSGPKSSVDTEAFF.

A note on this clone: This CDR3 is also generated by other DNA sequences in the sample. This chain uses TRBV18 with TRBJ1-6; 10 bases match TRBD1. After removal of 8 bases from V and 6 bases from J, the junction contained 10 bases not matched to a gene. CDR1 KGHSH and CDR2 LQKENI come from the germline V gene. CDR3 length equals 16 residues. CDR3 DNA sequence: TGTGCCAGCACACGACAGGGGGCGGCTGCTAATTCACCCCTCCACTTT. This codes for CASTRQGAAANSPLHF.

This chain joins TRBV3-1 (or the pseudogene TRBV3-2) and TRBJ2-4; 9 bases align to TRBD1. The CDR3 sequence is 14 residues long. Germline CDR1 LGHDT, CDR2 YNNKEL (reference sequence). With 4 bases clipped from V and 8 bases from J, the junction kept 6 bases outside the gene matches. This CDR3 reads CASSLGQGGDIQYF. CDR3 nucleotide sequence: TGTGCCAGCAGCCTGGGACAGGGAGGCGACATTCAGTACTTC.

The genes are TRBV5-6 and TRBJ2-5, with D perhaps being TRBD1 or TRBD2 (5 bases each). The CDR3 is made up of 15 amino acids. Trimming pared 2 bases from V and 5 bases from J, leaving 16 bases between. Per the germline V gene, CDR1 is SGHDT and CDR2 is YYEEEE. The CDR3 coding sequence is TGTGCCAGCAGCTTATTAGGTCAGGGCGGGGAGACCCAGTACTTC. This gives the protein CASSLLGQGGETQYF. Full variable domain (rest looked up from reference TRBV5-6 and TRBJ2-5): DAGVTQSPTHLIKTRGQQVTLRCSPKSGHDTVSWYQQALGQGPQFIFQYYEEEERQRGNFPDRFSGHQFPNYSSELNVNALLLGDSALYLCASSLLGQGGETQYFGPGTRLLVL.

This rearrangement joins TRBV5-6 to TRBJ2-5; D could derive from TRBD1 or TRBD2 (5 bases each). This CDR3 is 15 amino acids long. Germline CDR1 and CDR2: SGHDT and YYEEEE. Trimming pared 4 bases from V and 4 bases from J, leaving 17 bases between. CDR3 sequence (DNA): TGTGCCAGCAGCCTACTCCAGGGTGGGAGAGAGACCCAGTACTTC. Translating gives CASSLLQGGRETQYF.

V gene TRBV9 combines with J gene TRBJ1-4; 7 nucleotides match TRBD1. V gave up 2 bases and J gave up 7 bases; unmatched junction bases: 5. CDR1 SGDLS and CDR2 YYNGEE come from the germline V gene. The CDR3 length is 14 residues. Here the CDR3 reads CASSVPGTAEKLFF. CDR3 sequence (DNA): TGTGCCAGCAGCGTGCCCGGGACAGCTGAAAAACTGTTTTTT.

CDR3 nucleotide sequence: TGTGCCAGCAGTCTTGGGACAGCAGGGGCGGGCTACGAGCAGTACTTC. As protein: CASSLGTAGAGYEQYF. The V and J genes are TRBV2 and TRBJ2-7; 7 nucleotides agree with TRBD1. This CDR3 spans 16 amino acids. Germline CDR1 SNHLY, CDR2 FYNNEI. The junction had 13 bases not matched to a gene; V was cut back by 5 bases and J by 3 bases.

This chain uses TRBV3-1 (or the pseudogene TRBV3-2) with TRBJ2-7; the D gene is possibly TRBD2 (7 bases). In germline, CDR1 is LGHDT, CDR2 YNNKEL (reference sequence). V lost 1 base, J lost 5 bases, and 15 bases lay in between. The CDR3 spans 15 residues. Here the CDR3 reads CASSQGRGALDEQYF. In DNA, the CDR3 is TGTGCCAGCAGCCAAGGTCGGGGGGCGCTGGACGAGCAGTACTTC.

The chain joins TRBV2 to TRBJ1-5; D is perhaps TRBD1 (6 bases). The length of the CDR3 is 17 residues. Trimming stripped 7 bases from V and 2 bases from J, with 21 bases between. CDR1 SNHLY and CDR2 FYNNEI come from the germline V gene. CDR3 sequence (DNA): TGTGCCAGCACCATGGGTCGGGGGCATTTGGGCAATCAGCCCCAGCATTTT. Translated, it gives CASTMGRGHLGNQPQHF. The entire variable domain, with the rest obtained from reference TRBV2 and TRBJ1-5, is as follows: EPEVTQTPSHQVTQMGQEVILRCVPISNHLYFYWYRQILGQKVEFLVSFYNNEISEKSEIFDDQFSVERPDGSNFTLKIRSTKLEDSAMYFCASTMGRGHLGNQPQHFGDGTRLSIL.

V usage is TRBV7-2 and J usage is TRBJ2-3, with 12 bases aligning to TRBD2. Germline V gives CDR1 SGHTA, CDR2 FQGNSA. This CDR3 region has 15 residues. V dropped 5 bases and J dropped 5; count of bases not matched to a gene: 5. The CDR3 sequence is CASSIGLAGRDTQYF. In nucleotides, the CDR3 is TGTGCCAGCAGCATCGGACTAGCGGGGAGAGATACGCAGTATTTT.

V usage is TRBV6-5 and J usage is TRBJ1-1; D ambiguous. This CDR3 spans 15 amino acids. Trimming removed 6 bases from V and 0 bases from J, with 14 bases in between. Germline V gene data show CDR1 as MNHEY and CDR2 as SVGAGI. The CDR3 nucleotides are TGTGCCAGCAGACCGAAACCAGTTCTGAACACTGAAGCTTTCTTT. Protein product: CASRPKPVLNTEAFF.

This chain uses TRBV19 with TRBJ2-7; no firm D call. The CDR3 covers 15 residues. Trimming took 3 bases from V and 4 from J, leaving 16 bases between them. Germline V gene data show CDR1 as LNHDA and CDR2 as SQIVND (reference sequence). CDR3: CASSMGDARLYEQYF. CDR3 in DNA: TGTGCCAGTAGTATGGGTGACGCTCGTTTATACGAGCAGTACTTC.

The chain uses TRBV12-5 and TRBJ2-1, with 7 bases identical to TRBD2. Trimming took 6 bases from V and 10 from J; bases not matched to a gene: 6. CDR1 is LGHNT and CDR2 is FRNRAP in the germline V gene. The CDR3 contains 12 residues. CDR3 DNA sequence: TGTGCTAGTGGACGCACTAGCGCCGAGCAGTTCTTC. Translation gives CASGRTSAEQFF. Full variable domain (rest looked up from reference TRBV12-5 and TRBJ2-1): DARVTQTPRHKVTEMGQEVTMRCQPILGHNTVFWYRQTMMQGLELLAYFRNRAPLDDSGMPKDRFSAEMPDATLATLKIQPSEPRDSAVYFCASGRTSAEQFFGPGTRLTVL.

V and J are TRBV9 and TRBJ1-2; 7 bases line up with TRBD1. Germline V gives CDR1 SGDLS, CDR2 YYNGEE. The CDR3 sequence is 16 residues long. The J segment lost 6 bases and the V segment lost 3 bases, leaving 14 bases of the junction unmatched. CDR3 amino acids: CASSDSQGQRRDGYTF. The CDR3 DNA is TGTGCCAGCAGCGATTCACAGGGGCAAAGGAGGGATGGCTACACCTTC.

The chain employs TRBV6-5 and TRBJ1-6; 7 bases fit TRBD1. The V and J ends lost 6 bases and 5 bases, in that order; junction bases with no gene match: 4. CDR1 and CDR2 from the germline V gene are MNHEY and SVGAGI. This CDR3 has 14 amino acids. This CDR3 reads CASRPGQHNSPLHF. The CDR3 DNA sequence: TGTGCCAGCAGGCCGGGACAGCATAATTCACCCCTCCACTTT.

This chain uses TRBV6-5 with TRBJ1-1; D gene ambiguous. CDR1 is MNHEY, CDR2 SVGAGI, per germline. The V end lost 8 bases, the J end lost 1 base, and 14 bases lay between the germline ends. This CDR3 has 14 residues. The CDR3 DNA sequence: TGTGCCAGCCTCCCTGGACCGACGAACACTGAAGCTTTCTTT. Translation gives CASLPGPTNTEAFF.

The V gene is TRBV7-9, the J gene TRBJ1-6, with 7 bases aligning to TRBD1. The CDR3 runs 16 residues. The V segment lost 3 bases and the J segment 5 bases; nucleotides outside the gene matches: 7. Germline V lookup: CDR1 SEHNR, CDR2 FQNEAQ (reference sequence). The CDR3 nucleotides read TGTGCCAGCAGCTTTGGTGCGGGACAGAATAATTCACCCCTCCACTTT. This gives the protein CASSFGAGQNNSPLHF.

Only one count was recorded for this clone. The chain employs TRBV19 and TRBJ1-2; no clear D. CDR3 size: 15 residues. V was cut by 0 bases and J by 2 bases, with 10 bases left in between. Germline V lookup: CDR1 LNHDA, CDR2 SQIVND (reference sequence). Written as DNA, the CDR3 is TGTGCCAGTAGTATAGATCTTAAGTTGAACTATGGCTACACCTTC. Its protein product is CASSIDLKLNYGYTF.

In DNA form, the CDR3 reads TGCGCCAGCAGCCCGGGACAGAGCTCCTACAATGAGCAGTTCTTC. Encoded protein: CASSPGQSSYNEQFF. The J gene is TRBJ2-1, the V gene TRBV5-1; 7 bases are a match to TRBD1. CDR1 SGHRS and CDR2 YFSETQ come from the germline V gene. V dropped 4 bases and J dropped 0; count of bases not matched to a gene: 4. The CDR3 has 15 amino acids.

This chain uses TRBV7-3 with TRBJ1-3, with D perhaps TRBD1 (6 bases). Trimming cost V 5 bases and J 0 bases, with 8 bases left between them. Germline lookup yields CDR1 SGHTA and CDR2 FQGTGA. This CDR3 region has 14 residues. CDR3 in amino acids: CASSQGSSGNTIYF. CDR3 bases: TGTGCCAGCAGCCAGGGGTCCTCTGGAAACACCATATATTTT.

The V and J genes are TRBV5-6 and TRBJ2-2; D is unresolved. Between the trimmed V and J ends, which lost 0 bases and 7 bases, there was a span of 10 bases. CDR1 is SGHDT, CDR2 YYEEEE, per germline. This CDR3 has 14 amino acids. DNA for the CDR3: TGTGCCAGCAGCTTGGGCCCAGTCGGCGGGGAGCTGTTTTTT. This encodes CASSLGPVGGELFF. The full variable domain, completed using reference TRBV5-6 and TRBJ2-2, is DAGVTQSPTHLIKTRGQQVTLRCSPKSGHDTVSWYQQALGQGPQFIFQYYEEEERQRGNFPDRFSGHQFPNYSSELNVNALLLGDSALYLCASSLGPVGGELFFGEGSRLTVL.